Listed here is a single TCR beta chain. Its antigen remains unidentified. Trimming removed 4 bases from V and 4 bases from J, with 13 bases in between. This CDR3 spans 14 amino acids. In germline, CDR1 is MNHEY, CDR2 SVGAGI. This entry is derived from a study of shared clonotypes between healthy human individuals. Study-level information: The donors, a couple of women and a few men, were aged 18 to 49.

Study conclusions and caveats: Generation probability values for non-shared clonotypes were lower than those for clonotypes shared by all four donors. Clonotype sharing among donors was expected to depend on sequencing depth. Shared clonotypes: 4.5% to 5% naive CD4, roughly 3.8% naive CD8, about 2.5% memory CD4, 0.4% to 0.45% memory CD8.

Naive-designated CD8 cells lacked CD45RO, were positively enriched for CCR7, and omitted terminally differentiated effector memory CD45RA+ cells. Assay: immunoSEQ multiplex PCR; the TCRdb copy retains only in-frame clones and omits some. Here the sample spans about 680,000 clones, about 90% being singletons. The chain links TRBV6-5 to TRBJ1-2, with a tentative D call TRBD1 (6 bases). Source material: naive CD8+ T cells sorted from blood. This clonotype originated in a man aged 25-40 years in good health. CDR3 protein: CASSFTGGGYGYTF. Written as DNA, the CDR3 is TGTGCCAGCAGTTTCACAGGAGGGGGCTATGGCTACACCTTC.